The 13 T cell receptor beta chains reported below all come from one sample, sequenced in a study of lung T cells in sarcoidosis with Löfgren's syndrome. Each CDR3 protein gets one entry after TCRdb re-called the reads with MiXCR. The sample holds tens of thousands of distinct CDR3 sequences; 20% to 25% are singletons and the top ten take around 2.3%. Material for sequencing was CD4+ T cells from PBMCs. Receptor source: a human donor with sarcoidosis (Löfgren's syndrome or another form), or a control subject (not recorded which).

The rearrangement links TRBV11-3 to TRBJ2-3; no definite D call. This CDR3 has 14 residues. V was pared by 3 bases and J by 3 bases, with 10 bases between. Per the germline V gene, CDR1 is SGHNT and CDR2 is YENEEA. CDR3 sequence reads: CASSFGLTTDTQYF. The CDR3 nucleotides are TGTGCCAGCAGCTTTGGGCTCACTACAGATACGCAGTATTTT. Complete variable domain (other parts from reference TRBV11-3 and TRBJ2-3): EAGVVQSPRYKIIEKKQPVAFWCNPISGHNTLYWYLQNLGQGPELLIRYENEEAVDDSQLPKDRFSAERLKGVDSTLKIQPAELGDSAVYLCASSFGLTTDTQYFGPGTRLTVL.

This clonotype came up a few times. Written as DNA, the CDR3 is TGTGCCAGCTCACACACGTATATTAGGGATGAGCAGTTCTTC. Translation: CASSHTYIRDEQFF. This chain uses TRBV18 with TRBJ2-1, with unresolved D. The CDR3 has 14 residues. Per germline, CDR1 KGHSH and CDR2 LQKENI. Trimming shortened V by 4 bases and J by 8 bases, and 15 bases separated the two germline ends.

Many counts were recorded for this clonotype. The V call is TRBV7-6, the J call TRBJ2-1; 8 bases line up with TRBD1. This CDR3 region has 16 residues. V gave up 0 bases and J gave up 4 bases; unmatched junction bases: 5. Germline V CDR1 and CDR2: SGHVS, FNYEAQ. CDR3 nucleotide sequence: TGTGCCAGCAGCTTAGCCGCAGGGGGCTTATACAATGAGCAGTTCTTC. Protein: CASSLAAGGLYNEQFF.

This clonotype was recorded a few times. This chain links TRBV5-1 with TRBJ1-1; D is unclear. V dropped 4 bases and J dropped 0 bases, with 16 bases sitting between them. This CDR3 contains 16 residues. Germline CDR1 is SGHRS and CDR2 is YFSETQ. The CDR3 region is CASSLWTGTMNTEAFF. The CDR3, as DNA: TGCGCCAGCAGCCTTTGGACGGGTACGATGAACACTGAAGCTTTCTTT.

This clonotype was detected many times. This rearrangement joins TRBV7-2 to TRBJ2-3; 9 nucleotides agree with TRBD2. Germline assignment: CDR1 SGHTA and CDR2 FQGNSA. V gave up 1 base and J gave up 3 bases; unmatched junction bases: 2. The CDR3 spans 15 residues. CDR3 sequence: CASSLVTSGTDTQYF. CDR3 nucleotides: TGTGCCAGCAGCTTAGTCACTAGCGGGACAGATACGCAGTATTTT. Looking up the rest from reference TRBV7-2 and TRBJ2-3 gives the full variable domain: GAGVSQSPSNKVTEKGKDVELRCDPISGHTALYWYRQSLGQGLEFLIYFQGNSAPDKSGLPSDRFSAERTGGSVSTLTIQRTQQEDSAVYLCASSLVTSGTDTQYFGPGTRLTVL.

This chain joins TRBV7-9 and TRBJ2-3; tentatively, D is TRBD1 (6 bases). This CDR3 comprises 15 residues. The V end was cut by 1 base, the J end by 0 bases, with 8 bases between. The germline V gene encodes CDR1 SEHNR and CDR2 FQNEAQ (reference sequence). Here the CDR3 reads CASSLDRASTDTQYF. CDR3 coding DNA: TGTGCCAGCAGCTTAGACAGGGCTAGCACAGATACGCAGTATTTT. The full variable domain, completed using reference TRBV7-9 and TRBJ2-3, is DTGVSQNPRHKITKRGQNVTFRCDPISEHNRLYWYRQTLGQGPEFLTYFQNEAQLEKSRLLSDRFSAERPKGSFSTLEIQRTEQGDSAMYLCASSLDRASTDTQYFGPGTRLTVL.

A few counts support this clonotype. V is TRBV4-1 and J is TRBJ1-5, with a weak D call TRBD1 (6 bases). CDR1 MGHRA and CDR2 YSYEKL come from the germline V gene. The CDR3 length is 16 residues. V lost 0 bases and J lost 8, with 17 bases in between. The CDR3 bases are TGCGCCAGCAGCCAAGAACAGGGACGGGGTAGTAAGCCCCAGCATTTT. This translates into CASSQEQGRGSKPQHF.

This clonotype was found many times. The rearrangement uses TRBV6-2 or TRBV6-3 and TRBJ2-5, with 11 bases aligning to TRBD1. The CDR3 loop spans 15 amino acids. CDR1 and CDR2 (germline): MNHEY, SVGEGT. V trimming: 6 bases; J trimming: 1 base; junction bases outside the gene matches: 4. CDR3 region: CASREDRGLQETQYF. The CDR3 DNA follows: TGTGCCAGCAGGGAGGACAGGGGGCTCCAAGAGACCCAGTACTTC.

The chain has TRBV12-3 or TRBV12-4 and TRBJ1-2; D not certain. The V gene lost 4 bases and the J gene lost 4 bases, with 19 bases spanning the gap. The CDR3 totals 16 residues. The CDR3 nucleotides read TGTGCCAGCAGTTCTTACGCAGAGGAGAATGGCTATGGCTACACCTTC. This translates into CASSSYAEENGYGYTF.

Of note for this clonotype: A much bigger clone sits one base away, suggesting this may be a read error. The V call is TRBV7-2, the J call TRBJ2-5; D unresolved. The CDR3 has 13 residues. Per germline, CDR1 SGHTA and CDR2 FQGNSA. This CDR3 is CASRRLTQETQCF. CDR3 nucleotides: TGTGCCAGCCGTCGGTTGACCCAAGAGACCCAGTGCTTC.

This clonotype was seen many times. The chain employs TRBV27 and TRBJ2-7; D unresolved. CDR1 MNHEY and CDR2 SMNVEV come from the germline V gene (reference sequence). With 8 bases removed from V and 5 bases from J, the gap between germline ends came to 1 base. CDR3 length equals 8 residues. The CDR3 is CASHEQYF. CDR3 in DNA: TGTGCCAGCCACGAGCAGTACTTC.

Only a few counts were recorded for this clonotype. Here the CDR3 reads CSVENPSGSTDTQYF. The CDR3 DNA reads TGCAGCGTGGAAAATCCTAGCGGTTCGACAGATACGCAGTATTTT. The rearrangement joins TRBV29-1 to TRBJ2-3; 7 bases line up with TRBD2. CDR1 and CDR2 (germline): SQVTM, ANQGSEA. V trimming: 6 bases; J trimming: 3 bases; junction bases outside the gene matches: 12. There are 15 residues in the CDR3.

Of note for this clonotype: A much larger clone is a single base away; this may be a read error. J is TRBJ2-3 and V is TRBV20-1; no firm D call. Germline V gives CDR1 DFQATT, CDR2 SNEGSKA (reference sequence). Trimming stripped 7 bases from V and 3 bases from J, with 11 bases between. This CDR3 contains 12 residues. The CDR3 region has the DNA TGCAGTGTCAATGACATGACAGATACGCAGTATTTT. This gives the protein CSVNDMTDTQYF.